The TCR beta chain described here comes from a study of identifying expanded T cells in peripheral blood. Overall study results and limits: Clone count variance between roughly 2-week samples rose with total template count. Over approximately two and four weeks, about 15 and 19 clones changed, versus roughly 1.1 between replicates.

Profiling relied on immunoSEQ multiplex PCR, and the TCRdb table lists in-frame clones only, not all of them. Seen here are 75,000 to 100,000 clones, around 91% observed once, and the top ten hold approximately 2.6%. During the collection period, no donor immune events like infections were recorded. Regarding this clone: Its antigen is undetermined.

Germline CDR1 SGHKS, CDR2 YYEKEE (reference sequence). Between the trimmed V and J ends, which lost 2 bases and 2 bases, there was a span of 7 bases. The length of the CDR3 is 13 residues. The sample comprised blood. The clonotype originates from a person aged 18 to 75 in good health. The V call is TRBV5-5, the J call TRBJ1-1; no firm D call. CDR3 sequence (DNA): TGTGCCAGCAGCTTTCGAGTAAACACTGAAGCTTTCTTT. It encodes CASSFRVNTEAFF.